Given below is one T cell receptor beta chain in context. Antigen: not known. Some clones are missing from TCRdb's copy, which holds only in-frame ones; the method was immunoSEQ multiplex PCR. Among tens of thousands of clones listed, over 65% were seen once. The entry originates in a study of cytotoxic CD8 clonotypes in ibrutinib-treated CLL. Study results and limitations: Having risen at ibrutinib response, clonality had fallen back toward baseline by progression. Timing of sampling differed between sustained-remission and progressing patients.

V lost 5 bases and J lost 1, with 11 bases in between. The germline CDR1 and CDR2 sequences are MNHEY and SMNVEV (reference sequence). The length of the CDR3 is 15 residues. This sample comprised PBMCs, obtained after 24 months of ibrutinib treatment. The TCR was taken from a human donor with chronic lymphocytic leukemia. The rearrangement joins TRBV27 to TRBJ2-2; D is possibly TRBD2 (5 bases). The CDR3 here is CASSGEGLNTGELFF. In DNA form, the CDR3 reads TGTGCCAGCAGTGGCGAGGGCCTGAACACCGGGGAGCTGTTTTTT.